What follows are 3 T cell receptor beta chains derived from one specimen sequenced in a study of CD8 T cells in ankylosing spondylitis. Each CDR3 protein is one row after TCRdb ran MiXCR on the 5' RACE reads. The sample has roughly 68,000 distinct CDR3 sequences, roughly 6.1% seen once. Sequenced sample: synovial fluid, either unsorted or a sorted T cell fraction (not recorded which). These receptors all stem from a male donor with ankylosing spondylitis.

Notes on this clonotype: The junction differs from germline at one of its ends, possibly a read error. The CDR3 DNA reads as TGCAGCGTCGAAGGACGGCCGAACACCGGGGAGCTGTTTTTT. Translating it yields CSVEGRPNTGELFF. The rearrangement links TRBV29-1 to TRBJ2-2; D is ambiguous. The germline V gene has CDR1 SQVTM and CDR2 ANQGSEA. The CDR3 spans 14 residues.

At least ten counts were recorded for this clonotype. CDR3 bases: TGTGCCAGCAGCCAAGTTGGGGGGAATGAAGAGACCCAGTACTTC. Its translation: CASSQVGGNEETQYF. This chain uses TRBV4-2 with TRBJ2-5; a possible D gene is TRBD2 (6 bases). Trimming shortened V by 1 base and J by 3 bases, and 12 bases separated the two germline ends. Germline V gives CDR1 LGHNA, CDR2 YNFKEQ. The CDR3 contains 15 residues.

In this sample, this clonotype turned up many times. This rearrangement joins TRBV29-1 to TRBJ2-1; 8 positions agree with TRBD2. The junction had 7 bases not matched to a gene; V was cut back by 3 bases and J by 9 bases. This CDR3 is built from 13 residues. Germline lookup yields CDR1 SQVTM and CDR2 ANQGSEA. DNA of the CDR3: TGCAGCGTTGATTTGTCTCGGGAGGGTGAGCAGTTCTTC. Its protein product is CSVDLSREGEQFF.